These T cell receptor beta chains were read from a single sample in a study of shared clonotypes between healthy human individuals. The method was immunoSEQ multiplex PCR; TCRdb's version includes in-frame clones alone and lacks a portion of them. The repertoire includes more than 1 million clones, more than 75% of them detected once, and 0.4% to 0.55% sits in the top ten. The sequencing input was memory CD4+ T cells from PBMCs. These receptor sequences come from a man younger than 35 in good health. Some clones in this sample may be carry-over from other donors' samples. Both conserved end residues are part of each CDR3. The order of the fields is clone size, V gene, J gene, D gene, CDR3 protein, CDR3 DNA. D genes are given only for firm matches. Size tells how often a clone was seen (once, few, many) or the class of an expanded clone, and some rows leave it out.

-	TRBV10-1	TRBJ2-2	TRBD2	CAGSSGANTGELFF	TGCGCCGGTTCTAGCGGGGCGAACACCGGGGAGCTGTTTTTT
many	TRBV2	TRBJ2-6	-	CASSEGLSGANVLTF	TGTGCCAGCAGTGAGGGGCTATCTGGGGCCAACGTCCTGACTTTC
-	TRBV7-9	TRBJ2-1	TRBD2	CASSSYMGSSGSSYNEQFF	TGTGCCAGCAGCTCATATATGGGATCTAGCGGGAGCTCCTACAATGAGCAGTTCTTC
-	TRBV27	TRBJ2-6	-	CASNQYSGANVLTF	TGTGCCAGCAATCAATACTCTGGGGCCAACGTCCTGACTTTC
-	TRBV7-2	TRBJ1-5	-	CASSLGLRDQPQHF	TGTGCCAGCAGCTTGGGGCTACGGGATCAGCCCCAGCATTTT
-	TRBV4-1	TRBJ2-5	TRBD2	CASSQVVGGQYF	TGCGCCAGCAGCCAAGTAGTCGGGGGGCAGTACTTC
-	TRBV29-1	TRBJ2-3	TRBD2	CSVGLAGVTDTQYF	TGCAGCGTTGGGCTAGCGGGGGTCACAGATACGCAGTATTTT
-	TRBV19	TRBJ1-1	TRBD1	CASSIPGGNTEAFF	TGTGCCAGTAGTATTCCAGGGGGGAACACTGAAGCTTTCTTT
-	TRBV6-1	TRBJ2-7	-	CASSEIGNEQYF	TGTGCCAGCAGTGAAATTGGGAACGAGCAGTACTTC
-	TRBV30	TRBJ1-6	TRBD1	CAWSFLDRENSPLHF	TGTGCCTGGAGTTTCCTGGACAGGGAGAATTCACCCCTCCACTTT
-	TRBV7-3	TRBJ2-2	-	CASSPGAVTGELFF	TGTGCCAGCAGCCCCGGAGCGGTCACCGGGGAGCTGTTTTTT
-	TRBV6-6	TRBJ2-1	TRBD1	CASSYGWQGDYNEQFF	TGTGCCAGCAGTTACGGGTGGCAGGGGGACTACAATGAGCAGTTCTTC
-	TRBV7-9	TRBJ1-1	-	CASSSPSAGGNTEAFF	TGTGCCAGCAGCTCCCCAAGTGCAGGAGGGAACACTGAAGCTTTCTTT
-	TRBV7-9	TRBJ1-6	-	CASSFFGAVDSPLHF	TGTGCCAGCAGCTTTTTCGGCGCAGTCGATTCACCCCTCCACTTT
-	TRBV15	TRBJ1-5	TRBD1	CATSRRQGRKGNQPQHF	TGTGCCACCAGCAGACGACAGGGGAGGAAGGGCAATCAGCCCCAGCATTTT
-	TRBV5-8	TRBJ1-4	TRBD1	CASSFGQGTGRNEKLFF	TGTGCCAGCAGCTTCGGACAGGGGACGGGAAGAAATGAAAAACTGTTTTTT
once	TRBV5-1	TRBJ1-4	-	CASSGTPQNSNEKLFF	TGCGCCAGCAGCGGTACACCACAGAATTCTAATGAAAAACTGTTTTTT
-	TRBV18	TRBJ1-3	-	CASSPSGLGNTIYF	TGTGCCAGCTCACCATCAGGGCTTGGAAACACCATATATTTT
-	TRBV29-1	TRBJ2-3	-	CSVVKGGTSSTDTQYF	TGCAGCGTTGTAAAAGGGGGGACGTCTAGCACAGATACGCAGTATTTT
few	TRBV7-9	TRBJ1-2	TRBD1	CASSSERGLGGYTF	TGTGCCAGCAGCTCTGAAAGGGGGCTGGGTGGCTACACCTTC
-	TRBV7-6	TRBJ2-5	TRBD2	CASSPTGGAVETQYF	TGTGCCAGCAGCCCGACGGGAGGCGCCGTGGAGACCCAGTACTTC
-	TRBV5-4	TRBJ2-1	-	CASSLDGLGSGRFF	TGTGCCAGCAGCTTGGATGGCCTCGGGAGTGGTCGGTTCTTC
-	TRBV6-1	TRBJ2-7	-	CASSPAYEQYF	TGTGCCAGCAGCCCCGCGTACGAGCAGTACTTC
-	TRBV7-6	TRBJ1-5	-	CASSVGSNSNQPQHF	TGTGCCAGCAGCGTTGGGTCGAATAGCAATCAGCCCCAGCATTTT
-	TRBV20-1	TRBJ2-2	-	CSAGTGELFF	TGCAGTGCTGGTACCGGGGAGCTGTTTTTT
-	TRBV27	TRBJ1-5	-	CASSSRDTRNSNQPQHF	TGTGCCAGCAGTTCCCGGGACACCAGAAATAGCAATCAGCCCCAGCATTTT
few	TRBV10-3	TRBJ1-1	-	CAALMSFF	TGTGCCGCTCTTATGTCTTTCTTT
once	TRBV6-5	TRBJ2-1	-	CASSYSRGYNEQFF	TGTGCCAGCAGTTACTCGAGGGGCTACAATGAGCAGTTCTTC
-	TRBV10-3	TRBJ2-3	-	CAISEGDTDTQYF	TGTGCCATCAGTGAAGGGGACACAGATACGCAGTATTTT
-	TRBV27	TRBJ2-3	-	CASSVWGGTDTQYF	TGTGCCAGCAGCGTTTGGGGGGGCACAGATACGCAGTATTTT
-	TRBV15	TRBJ2-7	TRBD1	CATSRSQDRAEQYF	TGTGCCACCAGCAGGTCCCAGGACAGGGCCGAGCAGTACTTC
once	TRBV6-4	TRBJ2-1	-	CASSEGLGPYNEQFF	TGTGCCAGCAGTGAGGGGTTAGGCCCCTACAATGAGCAGTTCTTC
-	TRBV28	TRBJ2-3	-	CASSLEGSSDTQYF	TGTGCCAGCAGTTTAGAGGGGTCTTCAGATACGCAGTATTTT
-	TRBV4-3	TRBJ2-2	-	CASSRRKGGGAGELFF	TGCGCCAGCAGCCGCCGCAAGGGCGGAGGGGCCGGGGAGCTGTTTTTT
-	TRBV19	TRBJ2-3	TRBD2	CASSVTSGRTDTQYF	TGTGCCAGTAGTGTTACTAGCGGGAGAACAGATACGCAGTATTTT
once	TRBV11-2	TRBJ2-1	-	CASSLVGGNSYNEQFF	TGTGCCAGCAGCTTAGTCGGCGGAAACTCCTACAATGAGCAGTTCTTC
-	TRBV19	TRBJ1-1	-	CASSIANLNTEAFF	TGTGCCAGTAGTATTGCCAATTTAAACACTGAAGCTTTCTTT
-	TRBV2	TRBJ2-1	TRBD2	CASSPITSGRSYNEQFF	TGTGCCAGCAGCCCGATAACTAGCGGGAGATCCTACAATGAGCAGTTCTTC
-	TRBV4-1	TRBJ2-1	-	CASKRSPTLMGEQFF	TGCGCCAGCAAAAGGAGCCCGACTTTAATGGGTGAGCAGTTCTTC
-	TRBV5-1	TRBJ2-2	-	CASSFDTGELFF	TGCGCCAGCAGCTTTGACACCGGGGAGCTGTTTTTT
-	TRBV28	TRBJ1-2	-	CASSLIPESNYGYTF	TGTGCCAGCAGTTTGATTCCAGAGTCTAACTATGGCTACACCTTC
-	TRBV4-1	TRBJ1-2	-	CASSQRDGPNYGYTF	TGCGCCAGCAGCCAACGAGACGGTCCGAACTATGGCTACACCTTC
-	TRBV18	TRBJ2-1	-	CASSPPSLRTISSYNEQFF	TGTGCCAGCTCACCACCTTCTTTGCGGACTATAAGCTCCTACAATGAGCAGTTCTTC
once	TRBV11-3	TRBJ2-1	-	CASSRTAYNEQFF	TGTGCCAGCAGCAGGACAGCTTACAATGAGCAGTTCTTC
-	TRBV9	TRBJ1-2	-	CASSVDSGGYTF	TGTGCCAGCAGCGTAGACAGTGGTGGGTACACCTTC